The 32 T cell receptor beta chains presented below share a single source sample, sequenced in a study of T cell clonotyping in hematopoietic cell transplantation. The method was immunoSEQ multiplex PCR; TCRdb's version includes in-frame clones alone and lacks a portion of them. The sample lists about 5,700 clones, approximately 90% occurring once. This sample comprised peripheral blood mononuclear cells, obtained 100 days after allogeneic stem cell transplant. Receptors originate from a female patient aged 50 to 65 who had an allogeneic stem cell transplant from an unrelated donor, so T cells may come from the graft donor. Some clones in this sample may be carry-over from other donors' samples.

The V call is TRBV15, the J call TRBJ2-5, with 12 nucleotides matching TRBD2. Trimming removed 5 bases from V and 0 bases from J; junction bases left unmatched: 4. This CDR3 contains 16 residues. Germline assignment: CDR1 LNHNV and CDR2 YYDKDF (reference sequence). The CDR3 region is CATSRGLAGNQETQYF. CDR3 DNA: TGTGCCACCAGCCGTGGACTAGCGGGGAACCAAGAGACCCAGTACTTC. The entire variable domain, with the rest obtained from reference TRBV15 and TRBJ2-5, is as follows: DAMVIQNPRYQVTQFGKPVTLSCSQTLNHNVMYWYQQKSSQAPKLLFHYYDKDFNNEADTPDNFQSRRPNTSFCFLDIRSPGLGDTAMYLCATSRGLAGNQETQYFGPGTRLLVL.

V and J are TRBV7-2 and TRBJ1-2; the D gene is possibly TRBD1 (6 bases). Trimming cost V 6 bases and J 2 bases, with 19 bases left between them. Germline V gene lookup returns CDR1 SGHTA and CDR2 FQGNSA. The CDR3 length is 16 residues. DNA of the CDR3: TGTGCCAGCAGTCCTACGGGGGCCGTACCCAACTATGGCTACACCTTC. This sequence encodes CASSPTGAVPNYGYTF.

This clone showed up just once. This chain joins TRBV6-4 and TRBJ1-4; weak D call: TRBD1 (6 bases). This CDR3 is 15 amino acids long. Trimming stripped 3 bases from V and 8 bases from J, with 16 bases between. CDR1 and CDR2 from the germline V gene are MRHNA and SNTAGT. This CDR3 is CASSEGGIPGEKLFF. CDR3 in DNA: TGTGCCAGCAGTGAAGGGGGGATACCTGGAGAAAAACTGTTTTTT.

In its sample, this clone was seen once. The chain carries TRBV5-6 and TRBJ2-1, with TRBD1 identical over 9 bases. The V segment lost 6 bases and the J segment 6 bases; nucleotides outside the gene matches: 7. Germline V lookup: CDR1 SGHDT, CDR2 YYEEEE. The CDR3 runs 14 residues. The CDR3 nucleotides read TGTGCCAGCATGGAGGACAGGGGAGGCAATGAGCAGTTCTTC. The encoded protein is CASMEDRGGNEQFF.

CDR3 bases: TGTGCCGCAGCGGCTAGCACAGATACGCAGTATTTT. It translates to CAAAASTDTQYF. The chain uses TRBV30 and TRBJ2-3, with a possible D match to TRBD2 (5 bases). V lost 8 bases and J 0 bases, leaving 9 bases between the germline ends. The germline V gene encodes CDR1 GTSNPN and CDR2 SVGIG (reference sequence). The CDR3 has 12 amino acids.

J is TRBJ2-7 and V is TRBV2, with a possible D match to TRBD1 (7 bases). Germline assignment: CDR1 SNHLY and CDR2 FYNNEI. Trimming stripped 7 bases from V and 3 bases from J, with 13 bases between. The CDR3 is made up of 13 amino acids. The chain's CDR3 is CASTRGTDYEQYF. The CDR3 region has the DNA TGTGCCAGCACCCGGGGGACAGACTACGAGCAGTACTTC.

V gene TRBV19 combines with J gene TRBJ2-7; possibly TRBD1 for D (7 bases). The germline CDR1 and CDR2 sequences are LNHDA and SQIVND (reference sequence). Trimming left V 5 bases short and J 4 bases short, with 15 bases between. This CDR3 is 14 amino acids long. The CDR3 bases are TGTGCCAGTAGTGCGGGACAGAGCTATTACGAGCAGTACTTC. It specifies CASSAGQSYYEQYF.

The genes are TRBV7-9 and TRBJ1-2, with a tentative D call TRBD1 (6 bases). The germline CDR1 and CDR2 sequences are SEHNR and FQNEAQ (reference sequence). The CDR3 consists of 15 residues. V dropped 1 base and J dropped 1 base, with 10 bases sitting between them. The CDR3 loop is CASSLGAGVNYGYTF. The CDR3 DNA is TGTGCCAGCAGCTTAGGAGCAGGGGTTAACTATGGCTACACCTTC. The whole variable domain, remainder taken from reference TRBV7-9 and TRBJ1-2, is DTGVSQNPRHKITKRGQNVTFRCDPISEHNRLYWYRQTLGQGPEFLTYFQNEAQLEKSRLLSDRFSAERPKGSFSTLEIQRTEQGDSAMYLCASSLGAGVNYGYTFGSGTRLTVV.

CDR3 sequence reads: CASRKDSLNSPLHF. The CDR3 coding sequence is TGTGCCAGCAGGAAGGACAGTCTTAATTCACCCCTCCACTTT. The chain recombines TRBV2 with TRBJ1-6, with D possibly being TRBD1 (6 bases). The CDR3 runs 14 residues. Looked up from germline, CDR1 is SNHLY and CDR2 is FYNNEI. The ends were cut back, 6 bases at V and 6 bases at J, with 12 bases in the middle. Full variable domain (rest looked up from reference TRBV2 and TRBJ1-6): EPEVTQTPSHQVTQMGQEVILRCVPISNHLYFYWYRQILGQKVEFLVSFYNNEISEKSEIFDDQFSVERPDGSNFTLKIRSTKLEDSAMYFCASRKDSLNSPLHFGNGTRLTVT.

The V gene is TRBV5-6, the J gene TRBJ1-6, with 7 bases aligning to TRBD1. V shed 3 bases and J 7 bases; nucleotides not matched to a gene: 7. Germline lookup yields CDR1 SGHDT and CDR2 YYEEEE. CDR3 size: 15 residues. The CDR3 DNA sequence: TGTGCCAGCAGCTGGGACAGAGCCCTAAATTCACCCCTCCACTTT. This codes for CASSWDRALNSPLHF.

This chain uses TRBV7-2 with TRBJ2-5, with D tentatively TRBD1 or TRBD2 (6 bases each). With 4 bases removed from V and 5 bases from J, the gap between germline ends came to 17 bases. The CDR3 is made up of 15 amino acids. Germline V gives CDR1 SGHTA, CDR2 FQGNSA. CDR3 residues: CASSSGGGPGETQYF. As DNA, the CDR3 is TGTGCCAGCAGCTCAGGTGGGGGGCCGGGGGAGACCCAGTACTTC.

V gene TRBV6-5 combines with J gene TRBJ1-1, with D perhaps matching TRBD1 (6 bases). The V and J ends lost 6 bases and 8 bases respectively, with 16 bases between them. This CDR3 spans 13 amino acids. The germline CDR1 and CDR2 sequences are MNHEY and SVGAGI. The CDR3 sequence is CASRFRQESEAFF. DNA for the CDR3: TGTGCCAGCAGATTCCGACAGGAGAGCGAAGCTTTCTTT.

The chain joins TRBV30 to TRBJ1-2; 8 nucleotides align to TRBD1. The germline V gene encodes CDR1 GTSNPN and CDR2 SVGIG (reference sequence). Germline trimming cut 2 bases from V and 5 bases from J; bases unmatched to any gene: 4. The CDR3 has 13 amino acids. CDR3 sequence reads: CAWSRDRPYGYTF. The CDR3 coding sequence is TGTGCCTGGAGTAGGGACAGGCCTTATGGCTACACCTTC.

The chain recombines TRBV27 with TRBJ1-4, with a possible D match to TRBD1 (6 bases). V dropped 2 bases and J dropped 7 bases, with 11 bases sitting between them. The CDR3 runs 14 residues. Germline loops: CDR1 MNHEY, CDR2 SMNVEV (reference sequence). This CDR3 is CASSLTGPGEKLFF. DNA for the CDR3: TGTGCCAGCAGTTTAACAGGGCCGGGTGAAAAACTGTTTTTT.

The genes are TRBV5-4 and TRBJ2-7, with 11 bases aligning to TRBD1. The J segment lost 3 bases and the V segment lost 3 bases, leaving 5 bases of the junction unmatched. From germline, CDR1 is SGHNT and CDR2 YYREEE (reference sequence). The CDR3 loop spans 15 amino acids. The CDR3 sequence is CASSYPGTGGYEQYF. As DNA, the CDR3 is TGTGCCAGCAGCTACCCCGGGACAGGGGGCTACGAGCAGTACTTC.

The table lists this clone with a count of one. The chain recombines TRBV30 with TRBJ2-6, with D maybe TRBD2 (7 bases). The CDR3 length is 17 residues. V lost 0 bases, J lost 1 base, and 13 bases lay in between. Germline assignment: CDR1 GTSNPN and CDR2 SVGIG (reference sequence). CDR3 in amino acids: CAWSVQGGSSGANVLTF. In nucleotides, the CDR3 is TGTGCCTGGAGTGTACAGGGAGGGAGTTCTGGGGCCAACGTCCTGACTTTC.

The V and J genes are TRBV6-5 and TRBJ1-4; D gene uncertain. V lost 2 bases and J 7 bases, leaving 11 bases between the germline ends. The CDR3 loop spans 14 amino acids. CDR1 and CDR2 (germline): MNHEY, SVGAGI. For the CDR3, the DNA is TGTGCCAGCAGTTACGGACCTGTCTCTGAAAAACTGTTTTTT. As protein: CASSYGPVSEKLFF.

The gene calls are TRBV27 and TRBJ1-5; 11 nucleotides agree with TRBD1. The germline CDR1 and CDR2 sequences are MNHEY and SMNVEV (reference sequence). This CDR3 spans 15 amino acids. Trimming took 1 base from V and 7 from J; bases not matched to a gene: 3. The CDR3 sequence: CASSLYGTGGQPQHF. The CDR3, as DNA: TGTGCCAGCAGTTTATACGGGACAGGGGGACAGCCCCAGCATTTT.

V gene TRBV30 combines with J gene TRBJ1-2; 8 bases agree with TRBD1. The trim removed 4 bases at V and 5 bases at J, leaving 12 bases unmatched. CDR3 size: 15 residues. The germline V gene has CDR1 GTSNPN and CDR2 SVGIG (reference sequence). For the CDR3, the DNA is TGTGCCTGGACCACCCTCGGGACAGGTCCTTATGGCTACACCTTC. This translates into CAWTTLGTGPYGYTF. The variable domain in full, completed from reference TRBV30 and TRBJ1-2, reads SQTIHQWPATLVQPVGSPLSLECTVEGTSNPNLYWYRQAAGRGLQLLFYSVGIGQISSEVPQNLSASRPQDRQFILSSKKLLLSDSGFYLCAWTTLGTGPYGYTFGSGTRLTVV.

The V and J genes are TRBV29-1 and TRBJ1-1; maybe TRBD1 (5 bases). CDR1 and CDR2 (germline): SQVTM, ANQGSEA. This CDR3 spans 11 amino acids. Between the trimmed V and J ends, which lost 1 base and 8 bases, there was a span of 8 bases. The CDR3 is CSVEVGTEAFF. The CDR3 DNA reads TGCAGCGTTGAAGTTGGGACGGAAGCTTTCTTT.

This sequence joins TRBV5-1 and TRBJ2-3; D gene ambiguous. Trimming cost V 0 bases and J 5 bases, with 4 bases left between them. Germline CDR1 is SGHRS and CDR2 is YFSETQ. The length of the CDR3 is 12 residues. CDR3: CASSLAGDTQYF. For the CDR3, the DNA is TGCGCCAGCAGCTTGGCGGGAGATACGCAGTATTTT.

This chain links TRBV6-5 with TRBJ2-7; D not resolved. Germline CDR1 and CDR2: MNHEY and SVGAGI. The CDR3 loop spans 13 amino acids. V was trimmed by 5 bases and J by 6 bases, leaving 14 bases between them. CDR3 bases: TGTGCCAGCAGTGCCCACTACACCGGCGAGCAGTACTTC. This sequence encodes CASSAHYTGEQYF.

The J gene is TRBJ1-6, the V gene TRBV6-1, with D possibly matching TRBD1 (5 bases). V was trimmed by 4 bases and J by 8 bases, leaving 12 bases between them. Looked up from germline, CDR1 is MNHNS and CDR2 is SASEGT. This CDR3 is built from 14 residues. CDR3 in amino acids: CASSAAGKDSPLHF. The CDR3 region has the DNA TGTGCCAGCAGTGCAGCAGGGAAGGATTCACCCCTCCACTTT.

The J gene is TRBJ2-7, the V gene TRBV29-1, with 10 bases that match TRBD2. The CDR3 totals 14 residues. The V segment lost 2 bases and the J segment 7 bases; nucleotides outside the gene matches: 8. Germline V gene data show CDR1 as SQVTM and CDR2 as ANQGSEA. In nucleotides, the CDR3 is TGCAGCGTTGAAATGGCTAGCGGGAGAATTGAGCAGTACTTC. Encoded protein: CSVEMASGRIEQYF.

The chain couples TRBV10-1 to TRBJ2-5; 8 positions match TRBD2. Trimming removed 2 bases from V and 4 bases from J; junction bases left unmatched: 6. Germline V gene data show CDR1 as WNHNN and CDR2 as SYGVQD (reference sequence). This CDR3 comprises 15 residues. CDR3 sequence reads: CASSEGGAGGETQYF. The CDR3, as DNA: TGCGCCAGCAGTGAGGGAGGGGCGGGAGGAGAGACCCAGTACTTC.

The chain combines TRBV27 with TRBJ2-7; unclear D gene. Germline CDR1 MNHEY, CDR2 SMNVEV (reference sequence). Deletions cut 0 bases from V and 1 base from J, with 7 bases between. This CDR3 has 14 amino acids. In DNA, the CDR3 is TGTGCCAGCAGTTTATCGTCCAGATCCTACGAGCAGTACTTC. Translating gives CASSLSSRSYEQYF.

The J gene is TRBJ2-6, the V gene TRBV30, with unresolved D. Looked up from germline, CDR1 is GTSNPN and CDR2 is SVGIG (reference sequence). Trimming removed 5 bases from V and 4 bases from J, with 6 bases in between. The CDR3 has 12 residues. The CDR3 nucleotides are TGTGCCTGGGGGGAAGGGGCCAACGTCCTGACTTTC. Amino acids: CAWGEGANVLTF.

The CDR3: CASSLGQTETQYF. In nucleotides, the CDR3 is TGTGCCAGCAGTCTGGGACAGACCGAGACCCAGTACTTC. J is TRBJ2-5 and V is TRBV27, with 7 bases aligning to TRBD1. CDR3 length equals 13 residues. Germline loops: CDR1 MNHEY, CDR2 SMNVEV (reference sequence). J was trimmed by 5 bases and V by 5 bases; bases with no gene match: 5.

The chain links TRBV12-2 to TRBJ1-1. TRBV12-2 is a documented pseudogene. CDR3 length: 15 amino acids. For the CDR3, the DNA is TGTGCAAGTCGCTTAGGACATGGGGAACACACTGAAGCTTTCTTT. Translation: CASRLGHGEHTEAFF.

The J gene is TRBJ1-5, the V gene TRBV7-2; D not certain. The ends were cut back, 3 bases at V and 7 bases at J, with 10 bases in the middle. Germline V CDR1 and CDR2: SGHTA, FQGNSA. The CDR3 sequence is 13 residues long. The DNA for the CDR3 is TGTGCCAGCAGCTTTCGGGTTGGGCAGCCCCAGCATTTT. Encoded protein: CASSFRVGQPQHF. Filled out from reference TRBV7-2 and TRBJ1-5, the complete variable domain reads GAGVSQSPSNKVTEKGKDVELRCDPISGHTALYWYRQSLGQGLEFLIYFQGNSAPDKSGLPSDRFSAERTGGSVSTLTIQRTQQEDSAVYLCASSFRVGQPQHFGDGTRLSIL.

This clone was counted a single time. This chain joins TRBV28 and TRBJ2-3; TRBD2 aligns across 10 bases. The CDR3 sequence is 16 residues long. Germline CDR1 is MDHEN and CDR2 is SYDVKM. V gave up 6 bases and J gave up 2 bases; unmatched junction bases: 8. CDR3 nucleotide sequence: TGTGCCAGCAGGAACCTACTAGCGGGGTTCACAGATACGCAGTATTTT. It yields the protein CASRNLLAGFTDTQYF.

The V call is TRBV29-1, the J call TRBJ2-2; a weak D match, TRBD2 (5 bases). There are 13 residues in the CDR3. Germline CDR1 SQVTM, CDR2 ANQGSEA. V was trimmed by 6 bases and J by 3 bases, leaving 11 bases between them. CDR3 in amino acids: CSVTTRDTGELFF. DNA of the CDR3: TGCAGCGTCACCACTAGGGACACCGGGGAGCTGTTTTTT.